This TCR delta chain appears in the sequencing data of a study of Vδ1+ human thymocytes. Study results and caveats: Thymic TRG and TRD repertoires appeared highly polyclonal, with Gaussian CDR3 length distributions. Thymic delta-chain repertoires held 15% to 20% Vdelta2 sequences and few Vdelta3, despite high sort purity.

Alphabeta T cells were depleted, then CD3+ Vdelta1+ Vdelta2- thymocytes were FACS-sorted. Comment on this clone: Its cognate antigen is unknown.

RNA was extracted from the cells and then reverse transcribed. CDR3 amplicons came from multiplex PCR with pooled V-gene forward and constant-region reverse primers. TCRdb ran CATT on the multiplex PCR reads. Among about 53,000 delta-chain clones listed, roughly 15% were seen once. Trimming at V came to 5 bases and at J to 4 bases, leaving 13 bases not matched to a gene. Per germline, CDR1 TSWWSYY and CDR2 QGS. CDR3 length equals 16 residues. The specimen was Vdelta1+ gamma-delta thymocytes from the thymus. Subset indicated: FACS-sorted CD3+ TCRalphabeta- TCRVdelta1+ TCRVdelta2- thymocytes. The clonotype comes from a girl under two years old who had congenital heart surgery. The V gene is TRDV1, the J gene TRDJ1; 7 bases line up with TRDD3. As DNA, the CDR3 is TGTGCTCTTGGGTATACTGGGGTCGTTTGGAACGATAAACTCATCTTT. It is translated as CALGYTGVVWNDKLIF.